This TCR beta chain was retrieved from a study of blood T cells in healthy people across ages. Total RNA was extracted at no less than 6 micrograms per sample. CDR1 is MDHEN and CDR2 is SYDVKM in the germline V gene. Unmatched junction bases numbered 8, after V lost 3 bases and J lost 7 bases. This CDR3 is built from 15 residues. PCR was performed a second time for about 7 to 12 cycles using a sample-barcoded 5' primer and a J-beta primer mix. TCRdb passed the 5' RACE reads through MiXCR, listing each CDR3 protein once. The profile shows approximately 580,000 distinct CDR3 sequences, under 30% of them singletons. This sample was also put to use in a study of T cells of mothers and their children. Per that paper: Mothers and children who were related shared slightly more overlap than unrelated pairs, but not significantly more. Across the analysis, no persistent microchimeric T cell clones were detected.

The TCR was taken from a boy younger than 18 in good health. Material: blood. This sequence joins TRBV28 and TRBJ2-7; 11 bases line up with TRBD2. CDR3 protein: CASSLVAGGPGEQYF. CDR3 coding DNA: TGTGCCAGCAGTTTGGTAGCGGGAGGGCCGGGGGAGCAGTACTTC.